Presented here are 17 T cell receptor beta chains from one specimen sequenced in a study of T-cell reconstitution after alpha-beta-depleted transplantation in children. The TCRbeta library was prepared with unique molecular identifiers. TCRdb reanalysed the PCR reads using MiXCR and keeps one entry per CDR3 protein. In the table there are more than 200,000 distinct CDR3 sequences, roughly a quarter of which are singletons. The material was PBMCs, obtained before TCRalphabeta/CD19-depleted stem cell transplant. The receptor set was obtained from a girl aged 2 to 9 with Fanconi anemia, due to receive a stem cell transplant.

This clonotype was counted at least ten times. The chain has TRBV29-1 and TRBJ1-1; D is ambiguous. Germline loops: CDR1 SQVTM, CDR2 ANQGSEA. This CDR3 spans 10 amino acids. Deletions cut 1 base from V and 7 bases from J, with 4 bases between. In DNA, the CDR3 is TGCAGCGTTGAAGCCGTTGAAGCTTTCTTT. This translates into CSVEAVEAFF.

The rearrangement joins TRBV7-9 to TRBJ1-1; D might be TRBD1 (5 bases). The CDR3 has 13 residues. Looked up from germline, CDR1 is SEHNR and CDR2 is FQNEAQ (reference sequence). Trimming removed 7 bases at V and 4 bases at J, with 13 bases between. The CDR3 protein is CASKQGAVTEAFF. The CDR3 DNA reads TGTGCCAGCAAGCAGGGCGCGGTCACTGAAGCTTTCTTT.

This clonotype showed up many times. The rearrangement joins TRBV12-3 or TRBV12-4 to TRBJ2-7, with D possibly TRBD2 on 5 matching bases. The CDR3 covers 14 residues. V lost 4 bases, J lost 7 bases, and 17 bases lay in between. The CDR3 bases are TGTGCCAGCAGTTCTTCAGGAGGATTGGGGGAGCAGTACTTC. Translating it yields CASSSSGGLGEQYF.

The V and J genes are TRBV7-6 and TRBJ2-3, with D unresolved. Trimming cost V 2 bases and J 6 bases, with 3 bases left between them. CDR3 size: 11 residues. Looked up from germline, CDR1 is SGHVS and CDR2 is FNYEAQ. DNA of the CDR3: TGTGCCAGCAGCTTATTTGATACGCAGTATTTT. Translated: CASSLFDTQYF. Full variable domain (rest looked up from reference TRBV7-6 and TRBJ2-3): GAGVSQSPRYKVTKRGQDVALRCDPISGHVSLYWYRQALGQGPEFLTYFNYEAQQDKSGLPNDRFSAERPEGSISTLTIQRTEQRDSAMYRCASSLFDTQYFGPGTRLTVL.

This clonotype showed up many times. J is TRBJ2-7 and V is TRBV12-3 or TRBV12-4; D is unclear. This CDR3 has 12 residues. Trimming removed 5 bases from V and 4 bases from J, with 9 bases in between. CDR3 DNA sequence: TGTGCCAGCAGTCCTGGCCCATACGAGCAGTACTTC. Protein sequence: CASSPGPYEQYF.

This clonotype was seen at least ten times. The rearrangement joins TRBV5-1 to TRBJ2-3; 10 nucleotides match TRBD2. The CDR3 contains 15 residues. Germline values: CDR1 SGHRS, CDR2 YFSETQ. V was pared by 9 bases and J by 1 base, with 8 bases of the junction left unmatched. For the CDR3, the DNA is TGCGCCACCCGAGAGGGACTAGCGCGCACAGATACGCAGTATTTT. Its protein is CATREGLARTDTQYF.

This clonotype came up many times. CDR3 protein: CSASPRTSGTSTDTQYF. For the CDR3, the DNA is TGCAGTGCTAGTCCTAGGACTAGCGGAACTAGCACAGATACGCAGTATTTT. The chain is built from TRBV20-1 and TRBJ2-3, with 10 bases identical to TRBD2. The CDR3 totals 17 residues. Germline V gene data show CDR1 as DFQATT and CDR2 as SNEGSKA (reference sequence). The V and J ends lost 3 bases and 0 bases, in that order; junction bases with no gene match: 9.

This clonotype was recorded many times. The chain carries TRBV29-1 and TRBJ2-1; 8 bases line up with TRBD2. The germline V gene encodes CDR1 SQVTM and CDR2 ANQGSEA. The CDR3 is 11 amino acids. Losses at the gene ends were 4 bases for V and 13 bases for J; bases not matched to a gene: 6. CDR3 region: CSVGPLAEQFF. CDR3 bases: TGCAGCGTTGGTCCACTAGCGGAACAGTTCTTC.

J is TRBJ2-7 and V is TRBV20-1; TRBD1 agrees at 7 bases. J lost 0 bases, V lost 5 bases, and 7 bases had no gene match. The CDR3 covers 14 residues. Germline V gene data show CDR1 as DFQATT and CDR2 as SNEGSKA (reference sequence). In nucleotides, the CDR3 is TGCAGTGCTCAGGACAGGAGGAGCTCCTACGAGCAGTACTTC. This encodes CSAQDRRSSYEQYF.

This sequence joins TRBV30 and TRBJ2-1; TRBD2 matches at 11 bases. The trim removed 4 bases at V and 5 bases at J, leaving 22 bases unmatched. The V gene's germline CDR1 is GTSNPN and CDR2 SVGIG (reference sequence). CDR3 length: 20 amino acids. CDR3 sequence reads: CAWKGRQGRAGTSGDNEQFF. The CDR3 DNA reads as TGTGCCTGGAAAGGCCGTCAGGGCAGGGCCGGGACTAGCGGAGACAATGAGCAGTTCTTC.

In DNA, the CDR3 is TGCAGTGCTGTCCCACTAGCGGATCCCTACGAGCAGTACTTC. Protein product: CSAVPLADPYEQYF. The rearrangement links TRBV20-1 to TRBJ2-7; TRBD2 aligns across 8 bases. Germline loops: CDR1 DFQATT, CDR2 SNEGSKA (reference sequence). The length of the CDR3 is 14 residues. Trimming removed 5 bases from V and 2 bases from J; junction bases left unmatched: 8.

This clonotype has more than one count but fewer than ten. The genes are TRBV7-6 and TRBJ2-3, with TRBD1 as a possible D gene (5 bases). Per germline, CDR1 SGHVS and CDR2 FNYEAQ. CDR3 length: 15 residues. The V and J ends lost 5 bases and 0 bases respectively, with 12 bases between them. CDR3 sequence (DNA): TGTGCCAGCAGCACTCAGGGATTTAGCACAGATACGCAGTATTTT. Translating gives CASSTQGFSTDTQYF. The whole variable domain, remainder taken from reference TRBV7-6 and TRBJ2-3, is GAGVSQSPRYKVTKRGQDVALRCDPISGHVSLYWYRQALGQGPEFLTYFNYEAQQDKSGLPNDRFSAERPEGSISTLTIQRTEQRDSAMYRCASSTQGFSTDTQYFGPGTRLTVL.

At least ten counts were recorded for this clonotype. The V gene is TRBV6-5, the J gene TRBJ1-2, with D possibly TRBD1 on 6 matching bases. The CDR3 is made up of 18 amino acids. Germline CDR1 is MNHEY and CDR2 is SVGAGI. The ends were cut back, 2 bases at V and 6 bases at J, with 25 bases in the middle. The chain's CDR3 is CASSYGVTGAGYRDGYTF. CDR3 nucleotides: TGTGCCAGCAGTTACGGGGTGACGGGGGCTGGATATAGGGATGGCTACACCTTC.

The rearrangement joins TRBV20-1 to TRBJ2-7; TRBD1 agrees at 7 bases. Germline V gene data show CDR1 as DFQATT and CDR2 as SNEGSKA (reference sequence). With V trimmed by 0 bases and J by 3 bases, 8 bases remained unmatched. The CDR3 extends over 15 amino acids. The CDR3 DNA sequence: TGCAGTGCTAGAGATCCCCCTGACAGGGACTACGAGCAGTACTTC. It is translated as CSARDPPDRDYEQYF.

There are many counts of this clonotype. The chain joins TRBV29-1 to TRBJ2-1, with D uncertain. Germline lookup yields CDR1 SQVTM and CDR2 ANQGSEA. This CDR3 has 15 amino acids. V was cut by 5 bases and J by 0 bases, with 14 bases left in between. The DNA of the CDR3 is TGCAGCGTTAAGTCGTCTCCATCCTCCTACAATGAGCAGTTCTTC. Translation gives CSVKSSPSSYNEQFF.

The sample holds a few counts of this clonotype. This chain uses TRBV20-1 with TRBJ2-7; 9 bases are shared with TRBD2. Per the germline V gene, CDR1 is DFQATT and CDR2 is SNEGSKA (reference sequence). This CDR3 comprises 13 residues. The junction had 4 bases not matched to a gene; V was cut back by 2 bases and J by 5 bases. The CDR3 DNA is TGCAGTGCTAGAAGGCGGGAGGGCGACGAGCAGTACTTC. This gives the protein CSARRREGDEQYF.

There are many counts of this clonotype. This chain links TRBV7-8 with TRBJ1-1; no firm D call. There are 13 residues in the CDR3. V lost 2 bases and J 0 bases, leaving 4 bases between the germline ends. The germline V gene has CDR1 SGHVS and CDR2 FQNEAQ. CDR3 amino acids: CASSLKVNTEAFF. DNA for the CDR3: TGTGCCAGCAGCTTAAAAGTGAACACTGAAGCTTTCTTT.